The clone carrying this T cell receptor (beta chain) showed up just a few times. Its antigen is not identified. The sample belongs to a study of T-cell reconstitution after alpha-beta-depleted transplantation in children. Trimming cost V 6 bases and J 0 bases, with 14 bases left between them. This CDR3 is built from 16 residues. The germline gives CDR1 SGHTA, CDR2 FQGNSA. A TCRbeta library incorporating unique molecular identifiers was prepared. In TCRdb, the PCR reads were re-called with MiXCR into one record per CDR3 protein. The sample records some 350,000 distinct CDR3 sequences, 16% being singletons. Study-level points and caveats: Surviving recipient T cells and thymic progenitors accounted for the high day-60 TCRbeta diversity observed in some patients. The study reportedly traced alpha-beta T cells about two months after transplant to several hundred expanded graft clones.

This TCR came from a male patient under 10 years old who had a stem cell transplant for acute lymphoblastic leukemia, so the T cells may come from the graft donor. The rearrangement uses TRBV7-2 and TRBJ2-2; the D is unclear. This specimen was PBMCs, mostly from graft donor cells, taken 360 days after TCRalphabeta/CD19-depleted stem cell transplant. CDR3 residues: CASRNWKHANTGELFF. For the CDR3, the DNA is TGTGCCAGCAGGAATTGGAAGCACGCGAACACCGGGGAGCTGTTTTTT.